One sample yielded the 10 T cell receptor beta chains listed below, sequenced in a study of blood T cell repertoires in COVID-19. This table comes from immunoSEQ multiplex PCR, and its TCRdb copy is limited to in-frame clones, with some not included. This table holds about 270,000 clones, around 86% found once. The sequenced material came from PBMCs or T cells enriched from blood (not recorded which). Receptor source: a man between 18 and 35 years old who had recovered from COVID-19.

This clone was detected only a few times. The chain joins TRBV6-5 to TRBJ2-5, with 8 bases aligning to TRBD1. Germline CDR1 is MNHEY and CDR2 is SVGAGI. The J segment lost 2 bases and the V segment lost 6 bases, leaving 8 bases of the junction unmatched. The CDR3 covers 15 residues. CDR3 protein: CASRQDRVGQETQYF. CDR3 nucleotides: TGTGCCAGCAGGCAGGACAGGGTGGGGCAAGAGACCCAGTACTTC.

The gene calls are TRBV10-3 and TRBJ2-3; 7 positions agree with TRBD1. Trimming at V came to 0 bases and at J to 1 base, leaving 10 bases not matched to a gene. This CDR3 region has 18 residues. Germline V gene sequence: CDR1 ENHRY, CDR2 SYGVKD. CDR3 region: CAISESGQGEWGTDTQYF. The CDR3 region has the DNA TGTGCCATCAGTGAGTCGGGGCAGGGGGAATGGGGCACAGATACGCAGTATTTT.

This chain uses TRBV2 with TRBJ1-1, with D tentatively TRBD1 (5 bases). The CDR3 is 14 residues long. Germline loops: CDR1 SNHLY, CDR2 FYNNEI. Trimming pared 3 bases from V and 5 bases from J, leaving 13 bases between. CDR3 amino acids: CASSDRGVGTEAFF. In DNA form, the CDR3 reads TGTGCCAGCAGTGATCGGGGGGTAGGAACTGAAGCTTTCTTT. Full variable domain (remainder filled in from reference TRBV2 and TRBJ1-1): EPEVTQTPSHQVTQMGQEVILRCVPISNHLYFYWYRQILGQKVEFLVSFYNNEISEKSEIFDDQFSVERPDGSNFTLKIRSTKLEDSAMYFCASSDRGVGTEAFFGQGTRLTVV.

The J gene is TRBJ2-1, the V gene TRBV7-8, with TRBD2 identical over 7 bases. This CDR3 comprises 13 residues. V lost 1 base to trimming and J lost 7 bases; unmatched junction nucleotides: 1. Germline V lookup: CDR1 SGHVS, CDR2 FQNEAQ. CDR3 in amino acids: CASSLGGGNEQFF. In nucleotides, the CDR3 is TGTGCCAGCAGCTTAGGGGGGGGAAATGAGCAGTTCTTC.

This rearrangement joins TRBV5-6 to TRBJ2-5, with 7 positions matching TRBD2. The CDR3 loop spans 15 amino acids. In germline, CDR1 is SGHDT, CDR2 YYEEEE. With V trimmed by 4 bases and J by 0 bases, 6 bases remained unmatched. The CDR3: CASSRVGGYQETQYF. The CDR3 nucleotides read TGTGCCAGCAGCCGGGTCGGGGGGTACCAAGAGACCCAGTACTTC.

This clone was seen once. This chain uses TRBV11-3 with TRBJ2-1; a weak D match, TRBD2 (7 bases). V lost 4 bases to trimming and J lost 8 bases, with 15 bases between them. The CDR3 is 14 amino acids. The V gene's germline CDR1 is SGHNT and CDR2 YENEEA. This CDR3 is CASSWGGAADEQFF. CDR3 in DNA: TGTGCCAGCAGCTGGGGGGGGGCTGCGGATGAGCAGTTCTTC.

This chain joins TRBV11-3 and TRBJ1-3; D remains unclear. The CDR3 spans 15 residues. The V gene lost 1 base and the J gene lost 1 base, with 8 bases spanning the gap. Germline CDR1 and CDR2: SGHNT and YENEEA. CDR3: CASSLGGGSGNTIYF. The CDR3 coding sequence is TGTGCCAGCAGCTTAGGTGGAGGTTCTGGAAACACCATATATTTT.

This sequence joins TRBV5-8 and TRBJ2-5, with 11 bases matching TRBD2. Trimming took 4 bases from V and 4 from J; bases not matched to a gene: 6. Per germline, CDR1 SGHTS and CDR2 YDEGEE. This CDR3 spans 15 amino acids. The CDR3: CASSSSGGAVETQYF. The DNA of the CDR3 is TGTGCCAGCAGCAGTAGCGGGGGGGCCGTAGAGACCCAGTACTTC.

The CDR3 nucleotides are TGTGCCACGCGTGGGACAGGGGATCAGCCCCAGCATTTT. It is translated as CATRGTGDQPQHF. The chain carries TRBV12-3 or TRBV12-4 and TRBJ1-5, with 10 bases aligning to TRBD1. This CDR3 comprises 13 residues. The ends lost 10 bases at V and 5 bases at J; junction bases unmatched: 5.

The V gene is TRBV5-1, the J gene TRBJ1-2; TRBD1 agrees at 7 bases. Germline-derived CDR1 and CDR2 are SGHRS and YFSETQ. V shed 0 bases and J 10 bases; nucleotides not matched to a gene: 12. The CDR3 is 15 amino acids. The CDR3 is CASSLGQGLDLVYTF. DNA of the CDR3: TGCGCCAGCAGCTTGGGACAGGGTCTGGACCTGGTCTACACCTTC.